The TCR beta chain described here comes from a study of beta chain features in type 1 diabetes. This clone showed up many times. Other DNA sequences within the sample encode an identical CDR3. Of the isolated RNA, all was reverse transcribed, and so the sequenced material was expressed TCRB transcripts. Profiled with immunoSEQ multiplex PCR; TCRdb holds only in-frame clones, not every one. The data contain about 210,000 clones, about a tenth of them singletons. V was pared by 3 bases and J by 0 bases, with 1 base between. This CDR3 region has 12 residues. The germline V gene encodes CDR1 SGHTA and CDR2 FQGNSA.

V gene TRBV7-2 combines with J gene TRBJ2-3; no reliable D call. This TCR derives from a man between 18 and 29 years old in good health. What was sequenced was central memory CD4+ T cells from blood. CDR3 coding DNA: TGTGCCAGCAGCTTCAGCACAGATACGCAGTATTTT. Translated, it gives CASSFSTDTQYF. The complete variable domain, with remaining parts taken from reference TRBV7-2 and TRBJ2-3, reads GAGVSQSPSNKVTEKGKDVELRCDPISGHTALYWYRQSLGQGLEFLIYFQGNSAPDKSGLPSDRFSAERTGGSVSTLTIQRTQQEDSAVYLCASSFSTDTQYFGPGTRLTVL.